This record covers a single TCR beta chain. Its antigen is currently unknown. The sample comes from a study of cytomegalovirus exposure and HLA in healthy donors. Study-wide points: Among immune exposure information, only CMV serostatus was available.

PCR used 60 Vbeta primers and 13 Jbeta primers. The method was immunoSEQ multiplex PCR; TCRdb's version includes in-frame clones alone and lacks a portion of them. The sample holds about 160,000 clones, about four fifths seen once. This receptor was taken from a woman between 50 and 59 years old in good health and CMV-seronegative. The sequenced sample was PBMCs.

CDR3 nucleotide sequence: TGTGCCAGCAGCTTAGTTTACGGGGAGACCCAGTACTTC. Residues: CASSLVYGETQYF. The V gene is TRBV7-2, the J gene TRBJ2-5; D ambiguous. The CDR3 runs to 13 residues. Germline loops: CDR1 SGHTA, CDR2 FQGNSA. V lost 1 base to trimming and J lost 5 bases, with 8 bases between them.